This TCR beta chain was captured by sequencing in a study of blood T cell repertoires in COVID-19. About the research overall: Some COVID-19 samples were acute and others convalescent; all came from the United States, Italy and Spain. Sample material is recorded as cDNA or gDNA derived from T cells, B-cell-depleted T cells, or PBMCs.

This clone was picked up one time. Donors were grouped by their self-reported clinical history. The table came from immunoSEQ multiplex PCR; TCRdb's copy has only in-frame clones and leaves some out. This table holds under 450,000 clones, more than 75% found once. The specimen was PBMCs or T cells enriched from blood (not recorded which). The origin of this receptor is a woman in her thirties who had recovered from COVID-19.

The CDR3 DNA is TGTGCCAGCTCACCATGGTCAGGGACAATCTACAATGAGCAGTTCTTC. Encoded protein: CASSPWSGTIYNEQFF. The rearrangement links TRBV18 to TRBJ2-1; D possibly corresponds to TRBD1 (6 bases). Trimming left V 2 bases short and J 3 bases short, with 14 bases between. Germline values: CDR1 KGHSH, CDR2 LQKENI. This CDR3 has 16 amino acids. Using reference TRBV18 and TRBJ2-1 for the parts outside the CDR3, the full variable domain is NAGVMQNPRHLVRRRGQEARLRCSPMKGHSHVYWYRQLPEEGLKFMVYLQKENIIDESGMPKERFSAEFPKEGPSILRIQQVVRGDSAAYFCASSPWSGTIYNEQFFGPGTRLTVL.